This entry lists 27 T cell receptor beta chains sequenced from one sample in a study of CD8 T cells in ankylosing spondylitis. TCRdb processed the 5' RACE reads anew with MiXCR; each CDR3 protein has one entry. The sample carries about 240,000 distinct CDR3 sequences, about 10% recorded once. The sample comprised blood, either unsorted or a sorted T cell fraction (not recorded which). The receptors derive from a male donor with ankylosing spondylitis or in good health (not recorded which).

This clonotype was recorded many times. The rearrangement joins TRBV7-6 to TRBJ2-3, with D maybe TRBD2 (6 bases). The CDR3 is 16 residues long. Germline CDR1 and CDR2: SGHVS and FNYEAQ. V was shortened by 4 bases and J by 2 bases, with 16 bases between the two germline ends. The CDR3 DNA reads TGTGCCAGCAGCTCACGAGGGACTTCACCCACAGATACGCAGTATTTT. The encoded protein is CASSSRGTSPTDTQYF. Full variable domain (remainder filled in from reference TRBV7-6 and TRBJ2-3): GAGVSQSPRYKVTKRGQDVALRCDPISGHVSLYWYRQALGQGPEFLTYFNYEAQQDKSGLPNDRFSAERPEGSISTLTIQRTEQRDSAMYRCASSSRGTSPTDTQYFGPGTRLTVL.

This clonotype occurred many times. The V and J genes are TRBV5-1 and TRBJ2-5, with D tentatively TRBD1 (6 bases). Per germline, CDR1 SGHRS and CDR2 YFSETQ. The V and J ends lost 0 bases and 5 bases respectively, with 14 bases between them. CDR3 length: 15 residues. CDR3 sequence: CASSLGRDNWETQYF. The CDR3 bases are TGCGCCAGCAGCTTGGGCCGGGACAACTGGGAGACCCAGTACTTC. The variable domain in full, completed from reference TRBV5-1 and TRBJ2-5, reads KAGVTQTPRYLIKTRGQQVTLSCSPISGHRSVSWYQQTPGQGLQFLFEYFSETQRNKGNFPGRFSGRQFSNSRSEMNVSTLELGDSALYLCASSLGRDNWETQYFGPGTRLLVL.

The rearrangement joins TRBV6-1 to TRBJ2-3; 11 bases agree with TRBD2. This CDR3 has 14 amino acids. V was clipped by 4 bases and J by 5 bases; unmatched bases: 2. Per germline, CDR1 MNHNS and CDR2 SASEGT. CDR3 sequence reads: CASSGLAGLDTQYF. The CDR3 DNA follows: TGTGCCAGCAGTGGACTAGCGGGGTTAGATACGCAGTATTTT.

This clonotype was seen repeatedly, ten times or more. The V call is TRBV4-2, the J call TRBJ2-7; 13 nucleotides agree with TRBD2. With 0 bases clipped from V and 1 base from J, the junction kept 15 bases outside the gene matches. Per germline, CDR1 LGHNA and CDR2 YNFKEQ. The CDR3 is 21 residues long. The CDR3 DNA follows: TGTGCCAGCAGCCAAGAGGGTAGTTGGGGACTAGCGGGATCCCTATCCTACGAGCAGTACTTC. Encoded protein: CASSQEGSWGLAGSLSYEQYF.

This clonotype was seen many times. The rearrangement links TRBV13 to TRBJ2-7; D is tentatively TRBD1 or TRBD2 (6 bases each). Trimming took 1 base from V and 2 from J, leaving 12 bases between them. CDR1 is PRHDT and CDR2 is FYEKMQ in the germline V gene (reference sequence). The CDR3 has 15 amino acids. The DNA for the CDR3 is TGTGCCAGCAGCTTAGAGGGGGGAGCGCCCTACGAGCAGTACTTC. It is translated as CASSLEGGAPYEQYF.

The chain combines TRBV3-1 with TRBJ1-3; tentatively, D is TRBD1 (6 bases). V was shortened by 5 bases and J by 2 bases, with 13 bases between the two germline ends. The CDR3 is 15 amino acids. Per the germline V gene, CDR1 is LGHDT and CDR2 is YNNKEL (reference sequence). The CDR3 here is CASSLIRDTGNTIYF. The CDR3 nucleotides are TGTGCCAGCAGCTTGATTCGGGACACTGGAAACACCATATATTTT.

The V gene is TRBV6-1, the J gene TRBJ2-7; TRBD1 matches at 9 bases. The CDR3 consists of 14 residues. Trimming cost V 6 bases and J 2 bases; bases outside gene matches: 5. Germline loops: CDR1 MNHNS, CDR2 SASEGT. Here the CDR3 DNA reads TGTGCCAGCAGGGAACAGGGGGCACCCTACGAGCAGTACTTC. Translated: CASREQGAPYEQYF.

This clonotype was seen at least ten times. The chain employs TRBV20-1 and TRBJ1-5; no reliable D call. The CDR3 extends over 13 amino acids. The V gene's germline CDR1 is DFQATT and CDR2 SNEGSKA (reference sequence). V gave up 3 bases and J gave up 0 bases, with 6 bases separating them. The CDR3 loop is CSARTDSNQPQHF. In DNA, the CDR3 is TGCAGTGCTAGGACGGATAGCAATCAGCCCCAGCATTTT.

This clonotype was counted many times. One end of the junction is discordant with germline, which a read error may explain. The genes are TRBV5-1 and TRBJ2-7; D gene unclear. Germline V gene lookup returns CDR1 SGHRS and CDR2 YFSETQ. This CDR3 is 13 amino acids long. DNA for the CDR3: TGTGCCAGCAGTTTAGCAACTTCCTACGAGCAGTACTTC. This encodes CASSLATSYEQYF. The full variable domain, completed using reference TRBV5-1 and TRBJ2-7, is KAGVTQTPRYLIKTRGQQVTLSCSPISGHRSVSWYQQTPGQGLQFLFEYFSETQRNKGNFPGRFSGRQFSNSRSEMNVSTLELGDSALYLCASSLATSYEQYFGPGTRLTVT.

The sample holds a few counts of this clonotype. The V call is TRBV7-8, the J call TRBJ2-5; no clear D gene. V was cut by 4 bases and J by 2 bases, with 17 bases left in between. Germline CDR1 reads SGHVS; CDR2 reads FQNEAQ. There are 16 residues in the CDR3. Written as DNA, the CDR3 is TGTGCCAGCAGCTCCTGGTTGGCAGGCCTTCAAGAGACCCAGTACTTC. It codes for CASSSWLAGLQETQYF.

This clonotype was recorded at least ten times. The chain employs TRBV5-1 and TRBJ2-1, with 9 bases matching TRBD1. Per germline, CDR1 SGHRS and CDR2 YFSETQ. This CDR3 has 15 residues. Trimming at V came to 3 bases and at J to 9 bases, leaving 10 bases not matched to a gene. The CDR3 sequence: CASSWGPGQGSEQFF. CDR3 DNA: TGCGCCAGCAGCTGGGGACCGGGACAGGGCTCTGAGCAGTTCTTC.

This clonotype occurred many times. The chain has TRBV5-6 and TRBJ2-2; possible D gene TRBD1, 6 bases. There are 15 residues in the CDR3. V dropped 8 bases and J dropped 2 bases, with 16 bases sitting between them. CDR1 and CDR2 (germline): SGHDT, YYEEEE. The CDR3 is CASRFGQINTGELFF. Written as DNA, the CDR3 is TGTGCCAGTAGGTTTGGACAGATTAACACCGGGGAGCTGTTTTTT.

This clonotype has only a few counts. The chain combines TRBV2 with TRBJ2-7; TRBD2 matches at 12 bases. V trimming: 4 bases; J trimming: 2 bases; junction bases outside the gene matches: 0. Germline V gives CDR1 SNHLY, CDR2 FYNNEI. This CDR3 has 14 amino acids. CDR3 amino acids: CASSGTSGTYEQYF. The CDR3 DNA reads as TGTGCCAGCAGTGGGACTAGCGGGACCTACGAGCAGTACTTC. The whole variable domain, remainder taken from reference TRBV2 and TRBJ2-7, is EPEVTQTPSHQVTQMGQEVILRCVPISNHLYFYWYRQILGQKVEFLVSFYNNEISEKSEIFDDQFSVERPDGSNFTLKIRSTKLEDSAMYFCASSGTSGTYEQYFGPGTRLTVT.

This clonotype came up a few times. This clone may be a read error of a much larger clone one base away. The chain combines TRBV7-2 with TRBJ2-7; D unclear. This CDR3 contains 11 residues. Trimming removed 5 bases at V and 6 bases at J, with 8 bases between. CDR1 and CDR2 from the germline V gene are SGHTA and FQGNSA. In DNA, the CDR3 is TGTGCCAGCAGCAACTCCGGCGAGCAGTACTTC. This gives the protein CASSNSGEQYF.

This clonotype appeared a few times. CDR3 amino acids: CASSDGTPNTGELFF. In DNA form, the CDR3 reads TGTGCCAGCAGTGATGGGACTCCTAACACCGGGGAGCTGTTTTTT. This chain joins TRBV6-5 and TRBJ2-2; possible D gene TRBD2, 6 bases. This CDR3 comprises 15 residues. Trimming shortened V by 5 bases and J by 2 bases, and 12 bases separated the two germline ends. Germline V lookup: CDR1 MNHEY, CDR2 SVGAGI.

This clonotype was seen once. Just one base apart from a much larger clone, this may be a read error. The chain joins TRBV4-1 to TRBJ2-5; D gene unclear. CDR1 is MGHRA, CDR2 YSYEKL, per germline. This CDR3 is built from 15 residues. V shed 5 bases and J shed 0 bases, with 13 bases lying between them. The CDR3 sequence: CASSALWSNQETQYF. The CDR3 nucleotides read TGCGCCAGCAGCGCACTCTGGAGTAACCAAGAGACCCAGTACTTC.

This clonotype was picked up many times. The rearrangement joins TRBV7-2 to TRBJ2-1; D uncertain. The CDR3 is made up of 15 amino acids. From germline, CDR1 is SGHTA and CDR2 FQGNSA. V lost 1 base and J 0 bases, leaving 7 bases between the germline ends. The CDR3 reads CASSLGGASYNEQFF. As DNA, the CDR3 is TGTGCCAGCAGCTTAGGGGGTGCCTCCTACAATGAGCAGTTCTTC.

Notes on this clonotype: Germline and junction disagree at one end, which may indicate a read error. CDR3: CASSLAGGRSEQYF. The CDR3 bases are TGTGCCAGCAGTCTAGCGGGAGGACGCTCCGAGCAGTACTTC. The rearrangement uses TRBV12-3 or TRBV12-4 and TRBJ2-7; 11 positions agree with TRBD2. The length of the CDR3 is 14 residues.

This clonotype was detected only a few times. The chain joins TRBV28 to TRBJ2-1, with 7 bases identical to TRBD2. Looked up from germline, CDR1 is MDHEN and CDR2 is SYDVKM. V dropped 6 bases and J dropped 0; count of bases not matched to a gene: 2. The CDR3 runs to 14 residues. The CDR3 here is CASRRTSSYNEQFF. The DNA of the CDR3 is TGTGCCAGCAGGCGGACTAGCTCCTACAATGAGCAGTTCTTC. The variable domain in full, completed from reference TRBV28 and TRBJ2-1, reads DVKVTQSSRYLVKRTGEKVFLECVQDMDHENMFWYRQDPGLGLRLIYFSYDVKMKEKGDIPEGYSVSREKKERFSLILESASTNQTSMYLCASRRTSSYNEQFFGPGTRLTVL.

This clonotype was counted ten times or more. The chain is built from TRBV6-1 and TRBJ1-3; D remains unclear. The CDR3 runs to 13 residues. The V gene lost 8 bases and the J gene lost 4 bases, with 12 bases spanning the gap. From germline, CDR1 is MNHNS and CDR2 SASEGT. The CDR3 sequence is CASRLDAGNTIYF. The CDR3 DNA sequence: TGTGCCAGCCGCCTTGATGCCGGAAACACCATATATTTT.

The CDR3 protein is CASIERREWDEQYF. Written as DNA, the CDR3 is TGTGCCAGCATCGAGCGGCGGGAGTGGGACGAGCAGTACTTC. This sequence joins TRBV2 and TRBJ2-7; 7 bases align to TRBD2. Germline V lookup: CDR1 SNHLY, CDR2 FYNNEI. This CDR3 comprises 14 residues. V was pared by 7 bases and J by 5 bases, with 11 bases of the junction left unmatched.

This clonotype was detected ten times or more. This sequence joins TRBV12-3 or TRBV12-4 and TRBJ2-5, with D unresolved. CDR3 size: 13 residues. V lost 5 bases to trimming and J lost 5 bases, with 12 bases between them. The CDR3 bases are TGTGCCAGCAGTCAACCTGGGTCGGAGACCCAGTACTTC. Its translation: CASSQPGSETQYF.

This clonotype was detected many times. V gene TRBV19 combines with J gene TRBJ1-1, with 7 bases matching TRBD1. Per germline, CDR1 LNHDA and CDR2 SQIVND (reference sequence). The V gene end was trimmed by 6 bases and the J gene end by 1 base; junction bases not matched to a gene: 2. The CDR3 loop spans 13 amino acids. The CDR3 DNA sequence: TGTGCCAGTAGGAACAGGGGGAACACTGAAGCTTTCTTT. Translated, it gives CASRNRGNTEAFF.

The sample holds many counts of this clonotype. CDR3 nucleotides: TGCGCCAGCAGCTTGGCGGGGTTGGTGAATCAGCCCCAGCATTTT. Protein: CASSLAGLVNQPQHF. The chain uses TRBV5-1 and TRBJ1-5, with no clear D. The CDR3 is 15 residues long. The V gene's germline CDR1 is SGHRS and CDR2 YFSETQ. Trimming cost V 0 bases and J 4 bases, with 11 bases left between them.

Many counts were recorded for this clonotype. The rearrangement links TRBV12-3 or TRBV12-4 to TRBJ1-5, with a tentative D call TRBD1 (5 bases). The CDR3 consists of 12 residues. Between the trimmed V and J ends, which lost 4 bases and 10 bases, there was a span of 11 bases. The CDR3, as DNA: TGTGCCAGCAGTTGGGGGGTACCTCCCCAGCATTTT. Translation: CASSWGVPPQHF.

This clonotype was observed at least ten times. V is TRBV7-7 and J is TRBJ2-3; D gene unclear. The CDR3 length is 15 residues. The V end was cut by 5 bases, the J end by 4 bases, with 16 bases between. CDR1 and CDR2 (germline): SSHAT, FNYEAQ (reference sequence). The CDR3 DNA sequence: TGTGCCAGCAGCCCTCAGGAGATAAGGGCAGATACGCAGTATTTT. It codes for CASSPQEIRADTQYF.

This clonotype was seen many times. The chain is built from TRBV5-5 and TRBJ1-5, with D possibly being TRBD1 (5 bases). CDR3 length equals 14 residues. The germline V gene encodes CDR1 SGHKS and CDR2 YYEKEE (reference sequence). V was trimmed by 5 bases and J by 6 bases, leaving 15 bases between them. In DNA form, the CDR3 reads TGTGCCAGCAGTTGGGGGGATGGGAGTCAGCCCCAGCATTTT. Encoded protein: CASSWGDGSQPQHF.